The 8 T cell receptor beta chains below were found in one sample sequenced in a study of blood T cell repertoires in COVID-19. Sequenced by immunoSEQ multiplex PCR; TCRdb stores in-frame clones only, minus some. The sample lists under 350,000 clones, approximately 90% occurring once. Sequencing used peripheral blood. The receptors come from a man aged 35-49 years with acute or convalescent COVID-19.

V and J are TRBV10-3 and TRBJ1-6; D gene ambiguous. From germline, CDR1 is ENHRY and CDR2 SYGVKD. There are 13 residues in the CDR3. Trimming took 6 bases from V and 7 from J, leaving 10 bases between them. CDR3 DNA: TGTGCCATCAGGGTGGGAGGGAATTCACCCCTCCACTTT. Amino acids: CAIRVGGNSPLHF.

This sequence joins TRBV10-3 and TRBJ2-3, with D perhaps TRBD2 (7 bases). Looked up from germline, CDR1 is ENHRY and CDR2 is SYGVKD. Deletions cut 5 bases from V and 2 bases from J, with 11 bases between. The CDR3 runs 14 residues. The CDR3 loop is CAISKGGATDTQYF. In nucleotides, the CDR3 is TGTGCCATCAGTAAGGGGGGGGCCACAGATACGCAGTATTTT.

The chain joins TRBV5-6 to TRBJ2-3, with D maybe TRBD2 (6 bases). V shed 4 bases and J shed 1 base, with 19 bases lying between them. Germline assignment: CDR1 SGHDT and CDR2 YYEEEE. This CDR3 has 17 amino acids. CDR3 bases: TGTGCCAGCAGCCCCCTGGTAGGAGGGGCCCGCACAGATACGCAGTATTTT. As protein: CASSPLVGGARTDTQYF.

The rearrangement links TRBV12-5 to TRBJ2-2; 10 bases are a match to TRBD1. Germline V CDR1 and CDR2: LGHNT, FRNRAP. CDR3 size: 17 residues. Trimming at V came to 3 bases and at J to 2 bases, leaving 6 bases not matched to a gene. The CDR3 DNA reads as TGTGCTAGTGGTTTATCTGACAGGGGGCGAAACACCGGGGAGCTGTTTTTT. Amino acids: CASGLSDRGRNTGELFF.

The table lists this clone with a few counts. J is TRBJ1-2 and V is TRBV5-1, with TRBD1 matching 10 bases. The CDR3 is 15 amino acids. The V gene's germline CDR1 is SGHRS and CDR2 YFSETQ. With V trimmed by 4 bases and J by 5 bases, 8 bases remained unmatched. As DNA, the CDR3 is TGCGCCAGCAGCAATGGACAGGGGGAACGGTATGGCTACACCTTC. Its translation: CASSNGQGERYGYTF.

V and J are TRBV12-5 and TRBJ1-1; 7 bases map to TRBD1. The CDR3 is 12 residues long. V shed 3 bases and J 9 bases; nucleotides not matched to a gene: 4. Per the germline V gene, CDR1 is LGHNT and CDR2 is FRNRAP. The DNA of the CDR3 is TGTGCTAGTGGTTTTCCACAGGGGCAAGCTTTCTTT. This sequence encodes CASGFPQGQAFF.

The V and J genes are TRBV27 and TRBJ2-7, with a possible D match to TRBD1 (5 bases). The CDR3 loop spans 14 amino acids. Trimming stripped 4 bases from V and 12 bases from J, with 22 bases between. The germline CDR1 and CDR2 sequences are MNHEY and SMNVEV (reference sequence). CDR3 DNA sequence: TGTGCCAGCAGTTATGCCGGTCAGGTTTACAGGTTGTACTTC. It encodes CASSYAGQVYRLYF.

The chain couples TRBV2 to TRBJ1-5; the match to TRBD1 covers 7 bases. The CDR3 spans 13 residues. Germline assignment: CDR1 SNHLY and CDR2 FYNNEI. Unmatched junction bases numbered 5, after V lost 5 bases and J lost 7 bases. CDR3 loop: CASSRDREQPQHF. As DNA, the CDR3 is TGTGCCAGCAGTCGAGACAGGGAACAGCCCCAGCATTTT.